The entry below describes one T cell receptor (beta chain). Sequencing was performed with immunoSEQ multiplex PCR; in TCRdb, only in-frame clones are kept and a portion is missing. Of 76,000 or so clones in the sample, 90% to 95% were seen once. Germline V gene lookup returns CDR1 SGHVS and CDR2 FQNEAQ. CDR3 length: 15 amino acids. Trimming took 5 bases from V and 3 from J; bases not matched to a gene: 6. These data belong to a study of technical replicates of blood from a few donors. The sample consisted of T cells isolated from PBMCs. The TCR sequence derives from a human donor in good health. The rearrangement uses TRBV7-8 and TRBJ2-3; 9 bases are a match to TRBD2. The CDR3 DNA follows: TGTGCCAGCAGCCGCAGACTAGCGGAGACAGATACGCAGTATTTT. The encoded protein is CASSRRLAETDTQYF.